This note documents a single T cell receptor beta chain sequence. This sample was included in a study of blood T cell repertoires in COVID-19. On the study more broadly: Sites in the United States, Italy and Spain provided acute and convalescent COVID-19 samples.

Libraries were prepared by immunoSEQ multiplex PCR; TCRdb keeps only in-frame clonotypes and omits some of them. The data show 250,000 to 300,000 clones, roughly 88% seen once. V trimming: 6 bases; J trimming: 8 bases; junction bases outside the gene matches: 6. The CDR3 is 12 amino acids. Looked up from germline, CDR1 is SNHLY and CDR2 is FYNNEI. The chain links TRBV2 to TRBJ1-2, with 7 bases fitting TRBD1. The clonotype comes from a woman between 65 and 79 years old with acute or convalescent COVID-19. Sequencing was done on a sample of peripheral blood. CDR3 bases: TGTGCCAGCAGAGACAGGGTGGGAGGCTACACCTTC. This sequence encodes CASRDRVGGYTF.